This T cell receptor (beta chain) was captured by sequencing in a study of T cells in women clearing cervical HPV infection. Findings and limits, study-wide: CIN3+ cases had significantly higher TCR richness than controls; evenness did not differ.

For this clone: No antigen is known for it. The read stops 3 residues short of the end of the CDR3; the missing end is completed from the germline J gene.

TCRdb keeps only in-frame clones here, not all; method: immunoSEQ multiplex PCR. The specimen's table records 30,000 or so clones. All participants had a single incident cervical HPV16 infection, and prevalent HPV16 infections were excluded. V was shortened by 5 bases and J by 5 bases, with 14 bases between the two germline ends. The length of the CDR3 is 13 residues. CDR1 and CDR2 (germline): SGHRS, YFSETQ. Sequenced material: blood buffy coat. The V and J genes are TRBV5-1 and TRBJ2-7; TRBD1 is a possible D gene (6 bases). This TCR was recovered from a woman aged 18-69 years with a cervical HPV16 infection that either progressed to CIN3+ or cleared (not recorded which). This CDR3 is CASRSTGTDEQYF. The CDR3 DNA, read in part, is TGCGCCAGCAGATCTACAGGGACCGACGAG. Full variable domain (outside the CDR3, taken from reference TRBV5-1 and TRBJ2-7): KAGVTQTPRYLIKTRGQQVTLSCSPISGHRSVSWYQQTPGQGLQFLFEYFSETQRNKGNFPGRFSGRQFSNSRSEMNVSTLELGDSALYLCASRSTGTDEQYFGPGTRLTVT.